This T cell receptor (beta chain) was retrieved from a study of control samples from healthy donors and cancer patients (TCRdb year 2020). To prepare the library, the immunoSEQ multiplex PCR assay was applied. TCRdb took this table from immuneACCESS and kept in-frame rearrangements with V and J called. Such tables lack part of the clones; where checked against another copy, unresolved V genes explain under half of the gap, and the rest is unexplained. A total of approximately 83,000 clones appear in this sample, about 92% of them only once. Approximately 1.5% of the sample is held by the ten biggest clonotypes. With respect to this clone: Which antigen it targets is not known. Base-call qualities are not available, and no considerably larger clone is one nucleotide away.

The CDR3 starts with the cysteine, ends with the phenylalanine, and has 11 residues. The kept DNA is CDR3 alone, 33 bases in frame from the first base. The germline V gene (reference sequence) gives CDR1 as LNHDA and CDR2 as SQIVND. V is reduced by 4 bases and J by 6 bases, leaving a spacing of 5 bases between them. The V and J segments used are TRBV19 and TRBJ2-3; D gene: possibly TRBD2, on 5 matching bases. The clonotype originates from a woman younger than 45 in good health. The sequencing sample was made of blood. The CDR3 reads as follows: CASSRRDTQYF. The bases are TGTGCCAGTAGTAGGAGGGATACGCAGTATTTT. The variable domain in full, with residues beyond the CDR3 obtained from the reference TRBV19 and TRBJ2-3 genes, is DGGITQSPKYLFRKEGQNVTLSCEQNLNHDAMYWYRQDPGQGLRLIYYSQIVNDFQKGDIAEGYSVSREKKESFPLTVTSAQKNPTAFYLCASSRRDTQYFGPGTRLTVL.